A single TCR beta chain is shown here with its context. This clone was found a few times. The antigen it binds to is not known. Base qualities are not recorded, but no much larger clone differs from it by a single base. The trial excluded patients who had a history of autoimmune disease or were on systemic immunosuppression. Peripheral blood for TCR sequencing was collected from all dose cohorts at baseline, on cycle 4 day 1, and on cycle 7 day 1. The samples were drawn from a first-in-human, open-label, multicenter phase I dose-escalation trial of ivuxolimab. Adults with locally advanced or metastatic melanoma, renal cell carcinoma, hepatocellular carcinoma or head and neck squamous cell carcinoma were enrolled in the trial. Before TCR sequencing, CD4+ T cells and CD8+ T cells were sorted from peripheral blood as separate populations. Measured from the cysteine to the phenylalanine, the CDR3 is 14 residues long. Only the CDR3 DNA stays, 42 bases, in frame from base 1. V and J are truncated by 4 bases and 5 bases respectively, leaving an intervening sequence of 13 bases. The germline V gene encodes CDR1 KGHSH and CDR2 LQKENI.

The sample belongs to a study of OX40 agonist ivuxolimab in advanced cancers. About the study as a whole: The costimulatory receptor OX40 (CD134) was targeted by ivuxolimab, a fully human IgG2 agonistic monoclonal antibody. The monotherapy dose-escalation portion (N of about 57 patients) of the phase I ivuxolimab trial is reported in the paper. Prior anti-PD-1, anti-PD-L1 or anti-CTLA-4 therapy was permitted, and 40% of dose-escalation patients had received checkpoint inhibitors. Partial responses were achieved by three dose-escalation patients, of whom one had hepatocellular carcinoma and two had cutaneous melanoma. In the dose-escalation cohort, nearly 85% of patients were male, and the mean age was 60 years with a range of roughly 20 to 80. Of the roughly 52 dose-escalation patients, hepatocellular carcinoma was present in about 20, melanoma in roughly 15, renal cell carcinoma in 9 and head and neck cancer in 9. Peripheral TCRbeta sequencing aimed to test whether ivuxolimab altered TCR sequence diversity and caused clonal T-cell expansion. Intravenous ivuxolimab was administered to patients every 2 weeks at six dose levels: 0.01, 0.1, 0.3, 1.5, 3 and 10 mg/kg. Broader findings and caveats from the paper: In partial responders in the 0.1-3.0 mg/kg groups, normalized peripheral clonal expansion was found to be among the lowest, especially among CD8+ T cells. At doses from 0.1 to 3.0 mg/kg, clonal expansion was seen in both CD4+ and CD8+ blood T cells between baseline and week 6. On average, CD8+ T cells showed more expanded clones than CD4+ T cells after ivuxolimab. Antigen specificity was not determined for the clonally expanded peripheral T cells. Low levels of normalized T-cell clonal expansion were also seen in some patients who did not respond.

Genomic DNA was extracted from sorted cells for sequencing of the TCRbeta CDR3 region. The immunoSEQ Assay was used for sequencing of TCRbeta CDR3 regions. Entries here come from immuneACCESS through TCRdb and include only in-frame sequences with V and J called. Some clones fail to appear in such tables; in the studies checked, an unresolved V gene covers under half of the shortfall, and the cause of the remainder is unknown. Present in this sample are about 70,000 clones, roughly 80% of which were seen just once. The top ten clonotypes cover 0.8% to 1.1% of the sample. This specimen consisted of CD4+ or CD8+ T cells sorted from blood, obtained in a trial of the OX40 agonist ivuxolimab. The receptor's source is an adult with an advanced solid tumor such as melanoma, head and neck, liver or kidney cancer. Here the chain combines TRBV18 and TRBJ2-3; the D gene identity is not certain. The nucleotide sequence is TGTGCCAGCTCACGAAACTCAGCCCAAGATACGCAGTATTTT. Its protein reads: CASSRNSAQDTQYF.